These T cell receptor beta chains were read from a single sample in a study of T cell responses to AZD1222 COVID-19 vaccine. Assay: immunoSEQ multiplex PCR; the TCRdb copy retains only in-frame clones and omits some. The sample holds about 110,000 clones, 85% to 90% seen once. The starting material was peripheral blood, obtained on day 0 of AZD1222 vaccination. The receptors originated from an adult in good health. Both conserved end residues are part of each CDR3. Fields, in order: clone size, V gene, J gene, D gene, CDR3 DNA, CDR3 protein. The D gene is left open where the match is weak. Some rows mark clone size as missing; the rest say once, few, many or name a class of expanded clone.

abundance: -; v_gene: TRBV30; j_gene: TRBJ2-1; d_gene: TRBD2; CDR3nt: TGTGCCTGGAGCCCCCGGACTAGCGGGACCAATGAGCAGTTCTTC; CDR3aa: CAWSPRTSGTNEQFF
abundance: once; v_gene: TRBV9; j_gene: TRBJ2-1; d_gene: -; CDR3nt: TGTGCCAGCAGCGCCGGAGCTCTAAAGAATGAGCAGTTCTTC; CDR3aa: CASSAGALKNEQFF
abundance: -; v_gene: TRBV18; j_gene: TRBJ2-7; d_gene: TRBD2; CDR3nt: TGTGCCAGCTCAGGGCCGGAATCTAGGGTGCGGGAGTCGGCCTACGAGCAGTACTTC; CDR3aa: CASSGPESRVRESAYEQYF
abundance: -; v_gene: TRBV5-4; j_gene: TRBJ2-2; d_gene: -; CDR3nt: TGTGCCAGCAGCTTCTTCGGGGAGCTGTTTTTT; CDR3aa: CASSFFGELFF
abundance: -; v_gene: TRBV3-1/TRBV3-2; j_gene: TRBJ1-1; d_gene: -; CDR3nt: TGTGCCAGCAGCCAATTGTGGGGCTGGGGGAACACTGAAGCTTTCTTT; CDR3aa: CASSQLWGWGNTEAFF
abundance: -; v_gene: TRBV6-1; j_gene: TRBJ1-1; d_gene: TRBD1; CDR3nt: TGTGCCAGCAGTGAAGTGAACAGGGGGGGGACTGAAGCTTTCTTT; CDR3aa: CASSEVNRGGTEAFF
abundance: -; v_gene: TRBV9; j_gene: TRBJ2-1; d_gene: TRBD1; CDR3nt: TGTGCCAGCAGCGTAACCTTCACAGGGGGCGGTGAGCAGTTCTTC; CDR3aa: CASSVTFTGGGEQFF
abundance: -; v_gene: TRBV9; j_gene: TRBJ2-1; d_gene: TRBD2; CDR3nt: TGTGCCAGCAGCGAGGGACTAGCGGGAGAGTTTAGCAATGAGCAGTTCTTC; CDR3aa: CASSEGLAGEFSNEQFF
abundance: -; v_gene: TRBV28; j_gene: TRBJ1-2; d_gene: -; CDR3nt: TGTGCCAGCAGCCCACTTGCTAACTATGGCTACACCTTC; CDR3aa: CASSPLANYGYTF
abundance: -; v_gene: TRBV28; j_gene: TRBJ2-7; d_gene: -; CDR3nt: TGTGCCAGCAGGACGAGCTCCTACGAGCAGTACTTC; CDR3aa: CASRTSSYEQYF
abundance: -; v_gene: TRBV7-8; j_gene: TRBJ2-5; d_gene: -; CDR3nt: TGTGCCAGCAGACTCCTGAACCAAGAGACCCAGTACTTC; CDR3aa: CASRLLNQETQYF
abundance: -; v_gene: TRBV9; j_gene: TRBJ2-2; d_gene: -; CDR3nt: TGTGCCAGCAGCGTAAGCCCCAGCACCCCGAACACCGGGGAGCTGTTTTTT; CDR3aa: CASSVSPSTPNTGELFF
abundance: -; v_gene: TRBV10-3; j_gene: TRBJ1-2; d_gene: -; CDR3nt: TGTGCCATCAGTGAGTCGGGGGGGATTTACTATGGCTACACCTTC; CDR3aa: CAISESGGIYYGYTF
abundance: -; v_gene: TRBV6-6; j_gene: TRBJ1-5; d_gene: TRBD1; CDR3nt: TGTGCCAGCAGTCCCCGACAGGGTCATCAGCCCCAGCATTTT; CDR3aa: CASSPRQGHQPQHF
abundance: once; v_gene: TRBV7-2; j_gene: TRBJ2-7; d_gene: TRBD1; CDR3nt: TGTGCCAGCAGCTTAGGCGTGGCGACAGGGAACCACGAGCAGTACTTC; CDR3aa: CASSLGVATGNHEQYF
abundance: -; v_gene: TRBV7-8; j_gene: TRBJ1-3; d_gene: -; CDR3nt: TGTGCCAGCAGGCCCCGCCGTGGAAACACCATATATTTT; CDR3aa: CASRPRRGNTIYF
abundance: -; v_gene: TRBV5-4; j_gene: TRBJ2-1; d_gene: -; CDR3nt: TGTGCCAGCAGTCGGGACTCGAGCTCCTACAATGAGCAGTTCTTC; CDR3aa: CASSRDSSSYNEQFF
abundance: -; v_gene: TRBV7-3; j_gene: TRBJ2-7; d_gene: -; CDR3nt: TGTGCCAGCAGCTTAGGGGACCCCGGAGGCGAGCAGTACTTC; CDR3aa: CASSLGDPGGEQYF
abundance: few; v_gene: TRBV7-3; j_gene: TRBJ2-1; d_gene: -; CDR3nt: TGTGCCAGCAGTCGGGCGGCGGGTGAGCAGTTCTTC; CDR3aa: CASSRAAGEQFF
abundance: -; v_gene: TRBV6-5; j_gene: TRBJ2-7; d_gene: -; CDR3nt: TGTGCCACCCGGGACAACTCCTACGAGCAGTACTTC; CDR3aa: CATRDNSYEQYF
abundance: -; v_gene: TRBV7-9; j_gene: TRBJ1-2; d_gene: -; CDR3nt: TGTGCCAGCAGCTTAGTAGGTCCGAACTATGGCTACACCTTC; CDR3aa: CASSLVGPNYGYTF
abundance: few; v_gene: TRBV4-3; j_gene: TRBJ2-7; d_gene: -; CDR3nt: TGCGCCAGCAGCCCCTCCTTACTTCTCTACGAGCAGTACTTC; CDR3aa: CASSPSLLLYEQYF
abundance: -; v_gene: TRBV9; j_gene: TRBJ2-7; d_gene: TRBD1; CDR3nt: TGTGCCAGCGGGACAGGGGGCTACGAGCAGTACTTC; CDR3aa: CASGTGGYEQYF
abundance: once; v_gene: TRBV18; j_gene: TRBJ2-3; d_gene: TRBD2; CDR3nt: TGTGCCAGCTCACCCGGGACTAGCGGGAGGAGGGCAGATACGCAGTATTTT; CDR3aa: CASSPGTSGRRADTQYF
abundance: -; v_gene: TRBV2; j_gene: TRBJ2-1; d_gene: TRBD2; CDR3nt: TGTGCCAGCCCCAGACTAGCGAGGAACAATGAGCAGTTCTTC; CDR3aa: CASPRLARNNEQFF
abundance: -; v_gene: TRBV3-1/TRBV3-2; j_gene: TRBJ1-3; d_gene: -; CDR3nt: TGTGCCAGCAGCCAAGGGTACTCTGGAAACACCATATATTTT; CDR3aa: CASSQGYSGNTIYF
abundance: -; v_gene: TRBV19; j_gene: TRBJ1-1; d_gene: -; CDR3nt: TGTGCCAGTAGTAGGTCAGGGCGCCGGAACACTGAAGCTTTCTTT; CDR3aa: CASSRSGRRNTEAFF
abundance: once; v_gene: TRBV6-5; j_gene: TRBJ2-7; d_gene: TRBD1; CDR3nt: TGTGCCGGCGAAGAGGGACAGGGCGGCTACGAGCAGTACTTC; CDR3aa: CAGEEGQGGYEQYF
abundance: -; v_gene: TRBV6-1; j_gene: TRBJ2-1; d_gene: -; CDR3nt: TGTGCCAGCAGTTTAGGCCGGAATGAGCAGTTCTTC; CDR3aa: CASSLGRNEQFF
abundance: -; v_gene: TRBV5-1; j_gene: TRBJ2-2; d_gene: -; CDR3nt: TGCGCCAGCAGGCCCGGGGGCTGGAACACCGGGGAGCTGTTTTTT; CDR3aa: CASRPGGWNTGELFF
abundance: -; v_gene: TRBV7-3; j_gene: TRBJ1-1; d_gene: -; CDR3nt: TGTGCCAGCAGCTTTTCTACGAACACTGAAGCTTTCTTT; CDR3aa: CASSFSTNTEAFF
abundance: -; v_gene: TRBV5-1; j_gene: TRBJ1-5; d_gene: -; CDR3nt: TGCGCCAGCAGCTTGGGACGAGATCAGCCCCAGCATTTT; CDR3aa: CASSLGRDQPQHF
abundance: -; v_gene: TRBV5-1; j_gene: TRBJ1-5; d_gene: -; CDR3nt: TGCGCCAGCAGCCTCGACACTGGCAATCAGCCCCAGCATTTT; CDR3aa: CASSLDTGNQPQHF
abundance: -; v_gene: TRBV5-4; j_gene: TRBJ2-5; d_gene: -; CDR3nt: TGTGCCAGCAGCCCAGGCGGGACCCAAGAGACCCAGTACTTC; CDR3aa: CASSPGGTQETQYF